This note documents a single TCR beta chain sequence. This could be a read error, since a much larger clone is one nucleotide away. Original methodology: Amplifying reference gene primers gave estimates of nucleated cell counts. Here immunoSEQ multiplex PCR was the method, and the copy in TCRdb shows in-frame clones only, minus some. The DNA was the basis for D and trimming; V, J and clone size are from that table. The table lists about 180,000 clones, 70% to 90% of them singletons. This CDR3 has 14 residues. Looked up from germline, CDR1 is SGHVS and CDR2 is FQNEAQ. With 1 base removed from V and 2 bases from J, the gap between germline ends came to 9 bases. The record originates from a study of blood T cell repertoires in COVID-19. Looking at the study overall: Collection of acute and convalescent COVID-19 samples took place in the United States, Italy and Spain.

This clonotype was sampled from a man younger than 35 who had recovered from COVID-19. Sequencing was carried out using peripheral blood. This chain links TRBV7-8 with TRBJ2-7; maybe TRBD1 (6 bases). DNA for the CDR3: TGTGCCAGCAGCTTAGTCCAGGGGACCTACGAGCAGTACTTC. Residues: CASSLVQGTYEQYF.